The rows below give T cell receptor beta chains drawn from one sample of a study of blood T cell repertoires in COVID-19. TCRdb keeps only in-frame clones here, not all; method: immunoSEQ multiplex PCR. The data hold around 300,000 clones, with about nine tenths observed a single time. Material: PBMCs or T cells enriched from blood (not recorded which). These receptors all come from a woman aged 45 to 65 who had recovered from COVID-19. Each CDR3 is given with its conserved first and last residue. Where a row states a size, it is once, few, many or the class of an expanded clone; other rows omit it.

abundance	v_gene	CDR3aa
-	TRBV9	CASKAGAGGTDTQYF
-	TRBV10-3	CAISNLAGERNEQFF
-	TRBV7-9	CASSLGLTGSRGEETQYF
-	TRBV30	CAWKGQGAWEKLFF
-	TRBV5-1	CASSVSRGNEQFF
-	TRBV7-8	CASSLAANTEAFF
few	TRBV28	CASSPILGGPNTEAFF
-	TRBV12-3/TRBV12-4	CASSSRGREKLFF
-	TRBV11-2	CASSLEFGNTEAFF
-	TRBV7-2	CASSLFGGAEAFF
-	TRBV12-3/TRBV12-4	CASSQGIHNEQFF
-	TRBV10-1	CASSDGVAGVPCYEQYF
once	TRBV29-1	CSVHRGVNTEAFF
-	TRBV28	CASSTGYGYTF
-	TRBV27	CASSYERTGELFF
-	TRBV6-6	CASTAGAGAVTDTQYF